The 9 T cell receptor beta chains given below trace back to one sample, sequenced in a study of cytomegalovirus exposure and HLA in healthy donors. Here immunoSEQ multiplex PCR was the method, and the copy in TCRdb shows in-frame clones only, minus some. The sample lists approximately 110,000 clones; roughly 86% were seen once. The sample taken for sequencing was PBMCs. These TCRs come from a woman aged 18 to 35 in good health and CMV-seropositive.

J is TRBJ2-2 and V is TRBV11-3, with 10 bases aligning to TRBD2. CDR3 length equals 17 residues. The V and J ends lost 5 bases and 5 bases, in that order; junction bases with no gene match: 11. The germline V gene encodes CDR1 SGHNT and CDR2 YENEEA. CDR3 bases: TGTGCCAGCAGCCCCAGGGTAGCGGGAGGAGGAACCGGGGAGCTGTTTTTT. Protein: CASSPRVAGGGTGELFF.

This clone was counted between two and nine times. The chain employs TRBV5-8 and TRBJ1-6; D may be TRBD1 (5 bases). With 1 base removed from V and 6 bases from J, the gap between germline ends came to 5 bases. The germline CDR1 and CDR2 sequences are SGHTS and YDEGEE. This CDR3 is built from 13 residues. CDR3 nucleotides: TGTGCCAGCAGCTTGAGGGGTAATTCACCCCTCCACTTT. Its translation: CASSLRGNSPLHF.

The chain couples TRBV10-2 to TRBJ2-3; D is unresolved. This CDR3 is 14 amino acids long. The V and J ends lost 1 base and 2 bases respectively, with 7 bases between them. CDR1 and CDR2 from the germline V gene are WSHSY and SAAADI. CDR3 nucleotides: TGCGCCAGCAGTGAGTTGGCCCTCACAGATACGCAGTATTTT. It specifies CASSELALTDTQYF.

The J gene is TRBJ1-2, the V gene TRBV28; D not resolved. CDR1 and CDR2 from the germline V gene are MDHEN and SYDVKM. Trimming pared 4 bases from V and 7 bases from J, leaving 7 bases between. This CDR3 is built from 11 residues. For the CDR3, the DNA is TGTGCCAGCAGTTCGGTTCGTGGCTACACCTTC. As protein: CASSSVRGYTF.

The CDR3 region is CASSLGGQGLREYF. CDR3 DNA sequence: TGTGCCAGCAGCTTAGGGGGACAGGGCCTACGCGAGTACTTC. V and J are TRBV7-2 and TRBJ2-7; 9 bases map to TRBD1. This CDR3 is 14 amino acids long. V shed 1 base and J 11 bases; nucleotides not matched to a gene: 9. Germline CDR1 and CDR2: SGHTA and FQGNSA.

The chain joins TRBV6-6 to TRBJ1-2; a weak D match, TRBD1 (5 bases). The CDR3 runs to 14 residues. V lost 6 bases and J lost 4, with 15 bases in between. Germline CDR1 MNHNY, CDR2 SVGAGI (reference sequence). In DNA form, the CDR3 reads TGTGCCAGCAGAGAATCGCAGGGCAGCTATGGCTACACCTTC. Amino acids: CASRESQGSYGYTF.

J is TRBJ1-5 and V is TRBV28; 8 bases map to TRBD1. Germline V gene data show CDR1 as MDHEN and CDR2 as SYDVKM. The CDR3 is 16 residues long. The ends lost 5 bases at V and 1 base at J; junction bases unmatched: 7. In nucleotides, the CDR3 is TGTGCCAGCAGTAAAACAGGGGGAGGAAGCAATCAGCCCCAGCATTTT. It yields the protein CASSKTGGGSNQPQHF.

This clone came up once. The chain has TRBV19 and TRBJ1-3, with D possibly being TRBD1 (5 bases). The CDR3 spans 15 residues. With 9 bases removed from V and 2 bases from J, the gap between germline ends came to 17 bases. In germline, CDR1 is LNHDA, CDR2 SQIVND (reference sequence). This CDR3 reads CASREGLTPGNTIYF. In nucleotides, the CDR3 is TGTGCCAGCAGGGAGGGCTTAACGCCTGGAAACACCATATATTTT.

V is TRBV4-1 and J is TRBJ2-1; TRBD1 matches 7 bases. Germline CDR1 MGHRA, CDR2 YSYEKL. With 8 bases clipped from V and 5 bases from J, the junction kept 9 bases outside the gene matches. The CDR3 is made up of 14 amino acids. CDR3 residues: CASAYRGPDNEQFF. In DNA form, the CDR3 reads TGCGCCAGCGCATACAGGGGTCCGGACAATGAGCAGTTCTTC.